Below are 14 T cell receptor beta chains sequenced from a single sample in a study of neurological immune-mediated disorders (dated by TCRdb to about 2019). The library relied on 5' RACE. Sequenced using an Illumina HiSeq 2500. Starting from the raw public reads, TCRdb applied fastp trimming at Q25, assembled clones with MiXCR and retained in-frame beta chains. Rows are combined by CDR3 protein, so each entry shows the most common genes and DNA. The sample profile shows about 41,000 distinct CDR3 sequences; about 14% of them were found once. The ten largest clones capture approximately 3.5% of the sample. Sequencing used CD4+ T cells from blood. The source is a woman aged 55-70 years with HTLV-1-associated myelopathy (HAM/TSP).

This clonotype occurred many times. This chain links TRBV3-1 with TRBJ1-2; no definite D call. Trimming took 6 bases from V and 6 from J, leaving 17 bases between them. The CDR3 is 14 amino acids. The V gene's germline CDR1 is LGHDT and CDR2 YNNKEL (reference sequence). The CDR3 DNA sequence: TGTGCCAGCAGTCGCGAACCGGGGTCAAATGGCTACACCTTC. Translation: CASSREPGSNGYTF.

The sample holds many counts of this clonotype. The J gene is TRBJ2-1, the V gene TRBV2, with 8 bases identical to TRBD1. Trimming cost V 4 bases and J 6 bases; bases outside gene matches: 5. There are 14 residues in the CDR3. The V gene's germline CDR1 is SNHLY and CDR2 FYNNEI. Here the CDR3 DNA reads TGTGCCAGCAGTGTCAGGACAGGGAGCAATGAGCAGTTCTTC. This translates into CASSVRTGSNEQFF.

This clonotype has ten or more counts. The chain joins TRBV9 to TRBJ2-7, with 9 bases matching TRBD1. Trimming removed 4 bases from V and 3 bases from J; junction bases left unmatched: 8. From germline, CDR1 is SGDLS and CDR2 YYNGEE. CDR3 size: 15 residues. The CDR3 DNA reads TGTGCCAGCAGCCCCCGACAGGGGGGCCACTACGAGCAGTACTTC. Translating gives CASSPRQGGHYEQYF.

This clonotype was recorded many times. This sequence joins TRBV11-2 and TRBJ2-2; possible D gene TRBD1, 5 bases. Germline assignment: CDR1 SGHAT and CDR2 FQNNGV. Trimming left V 0 bases short and J 2 bases short, with 19 bases between. The CDR3 sequence is 19 residues long. As DNA, the CDR3 is TGTGCCAGCAGCTTAGATCTGGGGCAGGCGTTTTTAAACACCGGGGAGCTGTTTTTT. Encoded protein: CASSLDLGQAFLNTGELFF.

This clonotype showed up many times. The rearrangement links TRBV5-1 to TRBJ1-2; TRBD1 matches at 8 bases. Germline V gene lookup returns CDR1 SGHRS and CDR2 YFSETQ. The CDR3 has 14 amino acids. J lost 6 bases, V lost 0 bases, and 4 bases had no gene match. As DNA, the CDR3 is TGCGCCAGCAGCTTGGTCCAGGGGGCTGATGGCTACACCTTC. Its protein product is CASSLVQGADGYTF.

This clonotype was counted many times. This chain uses TRBV20-1 with TRBJ2-2, with a weak D call TRBD2 (6 bases). V lost 0 bases and J lost 3, with 8 bases in between. The germline gives CDR1 DFQATT, CDR2 SNEGSKA (reference sequence). This CDR3 spans 14 amino acids. CDR3 loop: CSAREGGYTGELFF. CDR3 DNA: TGCAGTGCTAGAGAGGGAGGATACACCGGGGAGCTGTTTTTT.

This clonotype was recorded many times. This chain connects TRBV10-3 to TRBJ2-1, with 10 bases that match TRBD2. The germline CDR1 and CDR2 sequences are ENHRY and SYGVKD. V lost 8 bases and J lost 7; bases outside the gene matches: 11. CDR3 length: 15 amino acids. CDR3 sequence: CAIGEGSGGANEQFF. As DNA, the CDR3 is TGTGCCATCGGGGAGGGGAGCGGGGGGGCAAATGAGCAGTTCTTC.

This clonotype was recorded many times. Written as DNA, the CDR3 is TGTGCCAGCAGCTCTGACAGGTTGGCAAGCACAGATACGCAGTATTTT. Translation: CASSSDRLASTDTQYF. The rearrangement joins TRBV7-9 to TRBJ2-3, with D perhaps TRBD1 (6 bases). Germline assignment: CDR1 SEHNR and CDR2 FQNEAQ (reference sequence). This CDR3 spans 16 amino acids. Trimming removed 4 bases at V and 0 bases at J, with 14 bases between.

This chain joins TRBV20-1 and TRBJ2-1; 8 bases fit TRBD1. The CDR3 covers 15 residues. Germline values: CDR1 DFQATT, CDR2 SNEGSKA (reference sequence). Trimming at V came to 0 bases and at J to 4 bases, leaving 5 bases not matched to a gene. Written as DNA, the CDR3 is TGCAGTGCTAGAGAAGGGACAGGTGTGTACAATGAGCAGTTCTTC. This codes for CSAREGTGVYNEQFF.

This clonotype was observed at least ten times. The chain is built from TRBV9 and TRBJ2-3; D is unclear. Between the trimmed V and J ends, which lost 7 bases and 0 bases, there was a span of 12 bases. Germline CDR1 is SGDLS and CDR2 is YYNGEE. The CDR3 has 14 amino acids. The chain's CDR3 is CASGKAPSTDTQYF. CDR3 DNA: TGTGCCAGCGGAAAGGCTCCGAGCACAGATACGCAGTATTTT.

The V and J genes are TRBV20-1 and TRBJ2-7; 11 positions match TRBD2. V lost 5 bases and J lost 7; bases outside the gene matches: 7. CDR1 is DFQATT and CDR2 is SNEGSKA in the germline V gene (reference sequence). This CDR3 spans 13 amino acids. The CDR3 DNA is TGCAGTGCTCTCCGTAGCGGGAGGGAAGAGCAGTACTTC. Protein sequence: CSALRSGREEQYF.

This clonotype was detected ten times or more. V and J are TRBV10-3 and TRBJ2-3; 8 positions agree with TRBD2. Per germline, CDR1 ENHRY and CDR2 SYGVKD. Unmatched junction bases numbered 3, after V lost 8 bases and J lost 2 bases. This CDR3 comprises 13 residues. The CDR3 region is CAIAGGLTDTQYF. In DNA, the CDR3 is TGTGCCATCGCGGGGGGCCTCACAGATACGCAGTATTTT.

This clonotype was seen many times. The J gene is TRBJ2-3, the V gene TRBV7-9, with unresolved D. The CDR3 is made up of 15 amino acids. Trimming pared 3 bases from V and 0 bases from J, leaving 10 bases between. The germline CDR1 and CDR2 sequences are SEHNR and FQNEAQ (reference sequence). The CDR3 bases are TGTGCCAGCAGCTTCTCGACGACTAGCACAGATACGCAGTATTTT. Protein: CASSFSTTSTDTQYF.

This clonotype was detected many times. This chain uses TRBV7-8 with TRBJ2-7; D ambiguous. This CDR3 has 13 amino acids. V lost 0 bases to trimming and J lost 5 bases, with 8 bases between them. CDR1 SGHVS and CDR2 FQNEAQ come from the germline V gene. CDR3: CASSLARGDEQYF. DNA for the CDR3: TGTGCCAGCAGCTTAGCGCGAGGAGACGAGCAGTACTTC. The whole variable domain, remainder taken from reference TRBV7-8 and TRBJ2-7, is GAGVSQSPRYKVAKRGQDVALRCDPISGHVSLFWYQQALGQGPEFLTYFQNEAQLDKSGLPSDRFFAERPEGSVSTLKIQRTQQEDSAVYLCASSLARGDEQYFGPGTRLTVT.